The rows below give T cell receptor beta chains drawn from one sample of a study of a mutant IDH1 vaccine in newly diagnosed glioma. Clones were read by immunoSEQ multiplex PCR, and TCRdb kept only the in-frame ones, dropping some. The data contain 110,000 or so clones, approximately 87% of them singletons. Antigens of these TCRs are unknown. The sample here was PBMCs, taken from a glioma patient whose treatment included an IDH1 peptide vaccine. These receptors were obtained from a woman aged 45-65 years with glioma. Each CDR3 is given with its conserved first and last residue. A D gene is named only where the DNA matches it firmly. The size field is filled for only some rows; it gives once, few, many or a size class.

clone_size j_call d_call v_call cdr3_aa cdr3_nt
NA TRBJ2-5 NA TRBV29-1 CSVLQGAETQYF TGCAGCGTACTTCAGGGAGCAGAGACCCAGTACTTC
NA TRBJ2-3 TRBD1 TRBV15 CATSTFGQGADTQYF TGTGCCACCAGCACTTTCGGACAGGGTGCGGATACGCAGTATTTT
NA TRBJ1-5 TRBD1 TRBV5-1 CASRQGQGSNQPQHF TGCGCCAGCAGGCAGGGACAGGGTAGCAATCAGCCCCAGCATTTT
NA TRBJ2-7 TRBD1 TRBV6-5 CASSYGQGSYEQYF TGTGCCAGCAGTTACGGACAGGGGTCCTACGAGCAGTACTTC
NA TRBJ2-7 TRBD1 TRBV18 CASSPTGEREQYF TGTGCCAGCTCCCCGACAGGGGAAAGGGAGCAGTACTTC
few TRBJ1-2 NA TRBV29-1 CSVEGTDSIFYGYTF TGCAGCGTTGAAGGGACAGACTCGATCTTCTATGGCTACACCTTC
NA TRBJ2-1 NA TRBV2 CASSGGWQFF TGTGCCAGCAGTGGGGGATGGCAGTTCTTC
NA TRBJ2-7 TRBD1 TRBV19 CASSIVQGAYEQYF TGTGCCAGTAGTATAGTCCAGGGGGCGTACGAGCAGTACTTC
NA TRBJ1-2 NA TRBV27 CASSLLGSNYGYTF TGTGCCAGCAGTTTACTTGGCTCTAACTATGGCTACACCTTC
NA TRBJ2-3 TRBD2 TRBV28 CASDPGLAGSTDTQYF TGTGCCAGCGATCCCGGTCTAGCGGGTAGCACAGATACGCAGTATTTT
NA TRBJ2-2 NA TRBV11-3 CASSRASSNTGELFF TGTGCCAGCAGCCGGGCCTCATCGAACACCGGGGAGCTGTTTTTT
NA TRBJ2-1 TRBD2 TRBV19 CASSMDPLTSGAIYLEQFF TGTGCCAGTAGTATGGACCCTCTGACTAGCGGAGCTATCTATTTGGAGCAGTTCTTC
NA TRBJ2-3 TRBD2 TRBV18 CASSPLAGKRSDTQYF TGTGCCAGCTCACCACTAGCGGGAAAAAGGTCAGATACGCAGTATTTT
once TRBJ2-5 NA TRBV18 CASSPSGLAQGAQYF TGTGCCAGCTCCCCATCGGGACTGGCCCAAGGGGCCCAGTACTTC
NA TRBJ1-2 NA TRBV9 CASSVGEGSYGYTF TGTGCCAGCAGCGTAGGGGAAGGAAGCTATGGCTACACCTTC
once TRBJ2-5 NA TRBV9 CASSAVPGRGETQYF TGTGCCAGCAGCGCCGTCCCGGGACGCGGGGAGACCCAGTACTTC
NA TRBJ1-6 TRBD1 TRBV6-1 CASIDRVRDSPLHF TGTGCCAGCATAGACAGGGTTCGGGATTCACCCCTCCACTTT
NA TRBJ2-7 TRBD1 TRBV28 CASSFGQGESYEQYF TGTGCCAGCAGTTTCGGACAGGGGGAATCCTACGAGCAGTACTTC
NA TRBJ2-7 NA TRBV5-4 CASSATGAYYEQYF TGTGCCAGCAGCGCGACTGGGGCCTACTACGAGCAGTACTTC
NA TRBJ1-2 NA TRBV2 CASRSSGRGRVYGYTF TGTGCCAGCAGATCCTCCGGGCGAGGAAGGGTCTATGGCTACACCTTC
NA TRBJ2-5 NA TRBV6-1 CASSDRGGIQETQYF TGTGCCAGTAGTGACCGAGGCGGCATCCAAGAGACCCAGTACTTC
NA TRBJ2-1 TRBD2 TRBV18 CASSPPSGSGNEQFF TGTGCCAGCTCACCACCCAGCGGGAGTGGTAATGAGCAGTTCTTC
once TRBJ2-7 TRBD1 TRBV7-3 CASSLSRTGGFYEQYF TGTGCCAGCAGCTTAAGTAGGACAGGGGGCTTCTACGAGCAGTACTTC
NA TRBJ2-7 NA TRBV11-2 CASSHLLRGAYEQYF TGTGCCAGCAGTCACCTGTTGCGCGGCGCCTACGAGCAGTACTTC
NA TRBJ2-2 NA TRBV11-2 CASSHRFSVTGELFF TGTGCCAGCAGTCACAGGTTTTCGGTCACCGGGGAGCTGTTTTTT
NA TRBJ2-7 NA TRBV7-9 CASSSDTNPYEQYF TGTGCCAGCAGCTCCGACACGAACCCCTACGAGCAGTACTTC
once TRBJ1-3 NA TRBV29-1 CSASGRSGNTIYF TGCAGCGCCAGTGGGAGATCCGGAAACACCATATATTTT
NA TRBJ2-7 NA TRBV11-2 CASSLGSGPLEQYF TGTGCCAGCAGCTTAGGCTCAGGGCCTCTCGAGCAGTACTTC
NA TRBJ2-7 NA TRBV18 CASSTGQGGGYEQYF TGTGCCAGCTCCACCGGACAGGGAGGGGGGTACGAGCAGTACTTC
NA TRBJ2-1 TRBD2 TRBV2 CASSGTGTSFDEQFF TGTGCCAGCAGTGGTACCGGGACTAGTTTCGATGAGCAGTTCTTC
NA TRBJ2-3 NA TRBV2 CASSEQGSSTDTQYF TGTGCCAGCAGTGAACAGGGGTCAAGCACAGATACGCAGTATTTT
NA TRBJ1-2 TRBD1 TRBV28 CASSSGQNYYGYTF TGTGCCAGCAGTTCGGGACAGAACTACTATGGCTACACCTTC
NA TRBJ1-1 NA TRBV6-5 CASSLTVNTEAFF TGTGCCAGCAGTCTAACAGTGAACACTGAAGCTTTCTTT
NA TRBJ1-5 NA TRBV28 CATTVTRGRPQHF TGTGCTACAACGGTAACACGGGGGCGGCCCCAGCATTTT
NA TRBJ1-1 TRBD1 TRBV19 CASSPLVDRANTEAFF TGTGCCAGTAGCCCGCTGGTGGACAGGGCGAACACTGAAGCTTTCTTT
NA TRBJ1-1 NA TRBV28 CASSLEVAEAFF TGTGCCAGCAGTTTAGAGGTGGCTGAAGCTTTCTTT
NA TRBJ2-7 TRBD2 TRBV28 CASSIALAGVEQYF TGTGCCAGCAGCATTGCCCTAGCGGGAGTCGAGCAGTACTTC
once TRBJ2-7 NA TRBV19 CASSKGTREQYF TGTGCCAGTAGTAAGGGGACTCGCGAGCAGTACTTC
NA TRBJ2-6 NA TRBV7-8 CASSLEAGGVTLANVLTF TGTGCCAGCAGCTTAGAGGCAGGGGGGGTGACTTTGGCCAACGTCCTGACTTTC
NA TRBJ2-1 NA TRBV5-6 CASSAGAAYNEQFF TGTGCCAGCAGCGCCGGGGCCGCCTACAATGAGCAGTTCTTC
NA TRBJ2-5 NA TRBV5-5 CASSLGSVRQETQYF TGTGCCAGCAGCTTGGGTTCGGTAAGACAAGAGACCCAGTACTTC
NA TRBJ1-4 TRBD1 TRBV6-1 CASSEMRTGFPSNEKLFF TGTGCCAGCAGTGAAATGAGGACAGGGTTTCCCTCTAATGAAAAACTGTTTTTT
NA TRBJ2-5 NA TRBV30 CACSNCGSRETQYF TGTGCCTGCTCAAATTGTGGCTCGAGAGAGACCCAGTACTTC
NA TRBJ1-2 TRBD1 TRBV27 CASSQQGAGGYTF TGTGCCAGCAGCCAACAGGGGGCAGGTGGCTACACCTTC
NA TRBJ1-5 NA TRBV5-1 CASSLERGSQPQHF TGCGCCAGCAGCTTGGAGAGGGGGAGTCAGCCCCAGCATTTT
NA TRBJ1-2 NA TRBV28 CASSLQGINYGYTF TGTGCCAGCAGTCTCCAGGGAATCAACTATGGCTACACCTTC
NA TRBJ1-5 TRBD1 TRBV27 CASSSLTGVVSNQPQHF TGTGCCAGCAGTTCTTTGACAGGGGTGGTTAGCAATCAGCCCCAGCATTTT
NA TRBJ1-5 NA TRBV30 CAWSVRNNQPQHF TGTGCCTGGAGTGTGAGGAACAATCAGCCCCAGCATTTT
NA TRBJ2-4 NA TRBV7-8 CATGQGTRNIQYF TGTGCCACCGGGCAGGGGACCAGAAACATTCAGTACTTC
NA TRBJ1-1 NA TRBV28 CASSLSTAGTEAFF TGTGCCAGCAGTTTAAGTACAGCGGGCACTGAAGCTTTCTTT
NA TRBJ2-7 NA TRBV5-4 CASSVKMDEQYF TGTGCCAGCAGCGTAAAGATGGACGAGCAGTACTTC
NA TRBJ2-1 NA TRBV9 CASSDARGTSYNEQFF TGTGCCAGCAGCGACGCCCGGGGTACGTCCTACAATGAGCAGTTCTTC
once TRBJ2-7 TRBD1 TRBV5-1 CASSLAGQGYEQYF TGCGCCAGCAGCTTGGCCGGACAGGGCTACGAGCAGTACTTC
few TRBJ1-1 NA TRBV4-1 CASSQVQGTEAFF TGCGCCAGCAGCCAAGTGCAGGGCACTGAAGCTTTCTTT
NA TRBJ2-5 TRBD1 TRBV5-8 CASSFSTGTGDETQYF TGTGCCAGCAGCTTCTCCACCGGGACAGGGGATGAGACCCAGTACTTC
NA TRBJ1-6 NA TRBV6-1 CASSEAGAGLYNSPLHF TGTGCCAGCAGTGAAGCAGGAGCAGGGCTTTATAATTCACCCCTCCACTTT
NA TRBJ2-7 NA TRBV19 CASSPRGVYEQYF TGTGCCAGTAGCCCCCGGGGAGTTTACGAGCAGTACTTC
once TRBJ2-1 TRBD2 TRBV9 CASSTASGRYEQFF TGTGCCAGCAGTACGGCTAGCGGGAGGTATGAGCAGTTCTTC
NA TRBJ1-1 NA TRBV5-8 CASRPPGLREAFF TGTGCCAGCAGACCTCCGGGACTCAGGGAAGCTTTCTTT
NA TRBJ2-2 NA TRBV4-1 CASSPEAHTGELFF TGCGCCAGCAGCCCAGAGGCTCACACCGGGGAGCTGTTTTTT